This T cell receptor beta chain was recorded in a study of shared clonotypes between healthy human individuals. Study details: Donors, aged 18 to 49, were a couple of women and three men. Points from the study as a whole: Although depth was large, rarefaction showed that sequencing of the sorted subsets was incomplete.

Libraries were prepared by immunoSEQ multiplex PCR; TCRdb keeps only in-frame clonotypes and omits some of them. This sample has around 1.5 million clones, with approximately 98% found just once. The donors, all of them Caucasian adults, lived in Nashville, Tennessee. CD4+ cells underwent separation, giving CD45RA+ naive and CD45RA-negative memory subsets. About this clone itself: The antigen is unknown.

This receptor was identified in a man aged 25-45 years in good health. Sequencing input: naive CD4+ T cells sorted from blood. Subset: CD45RA+ positively selected.

CDR3 coding DNA: TGTGCCAGTAGTATAGGGCCGAGAGGGCGCTCTGGGGCCAACGTCCTGACTTTC. Protein: CASSIGPRGRSGANVLTF. This chain joins TRBV19 and TRBJ2-6; D might be TRBD2 (5 bases). Trimming shortened V by 1 base and J by 0 bases, and 13 bases separated the two germline ends. CDR1 and CDR2 (germline): LNHDA, SQIVND (reference sequence). This CDR3 has 18 residues.